Shown below are 10 T cell receptor beta chains from a single sample sequenced in a study of Graves' ophthalmopathy and Graves' hyperthyroidism. Using RNA transcripts, the TCR beta CDR3 regions were amplified. The library came from an HTBI-primed first-round RT-PCR and a second-round multiplex PCR. A single record per CDR3 protein comes from TCRdb applying MiXCR to the multiplex PCR reads. The data contain hundreds of thousands of distinct CDR3 sequences, roughly 20% of them singletons. Sequenced input: peripheral blood. The receptor source for this set is a woman aged 18-29 years with stable Graves' hyperthyroidism. Some clones in this sample may be carry-over from other donors' samples.

This clonotype was observed many times. The rearrangement joins TRBV6-5 to TRBJ2-7, with no clear D. Trimming pared 2 bases from V and 3 bases from J, leaving 8 bases between. This CDR3 region has 13 residues. Germline CDR1 MNHEY, CDR2 SVGAGI. The CDR3 is CASSYGMGYEQYF. Here the CDR3 DNA reads TGTGCCAGCAGTTACGGGATGGGCTACGAGCAGTACTTC.

This clonotype was seen repeatedly, ten times or more. The chain carries TRBV3-1 and TRBJ2-7, with D hard to call. The V gene lost 3 bases and the J gene lost 7 bases, with 7 bases spanning the gap. Per germline, CDR1 LGHDT and CDR2 YNNKEL (reference sequence). The CDR3 is 11 amino acids. For the CDR3, the DNA is TGTGCCAGCAGCCAGTACACGGAGCAGTACTTC. This encodes CASSQYTEQYF.

The chain joins TRBV11-2 to TRBJ1-1; maybe TRBD1 (6 bases). V lost 5 bases to trimming and J lost 4 bases, with 17 bases between them. The germline V gene has CDR1 SGHAT and CDR2 FQNNGV. The CDR3 length is 15 residues. CDR3 nucleotides: TGTGCCAGCAGCCTATTTAGGGGGGAAGGCACTGAAGCTTTCTTT. The encoded protein is CASSLFRGEGTEAFF. Variable domain in full (rest from reference TRBV11-2 and TRBJ1-1): EAGVAQSPRYKIIEKRQSVAFWCNPISGHATLYWYQQILGQGPKLLIQFQNNGVVDDSQLPKDRFSAERLKGVDSTLKIQPAKLEDSAVYLCASSLFRGEGTEAFFGQGTRLTVV.

The chain combines TRBV4-2 with TRBJ2-2, with D perhaps matching TRBD1 (6 bases). Germline V lookup: CDR1 LGHNA, CDR2 YNFKEQ. V lost 4 bases and J lost 1, with 19 bases in between. The CDR3 loop spans 18 amino acids. CDR3 nucleotides: TGTGCCAGCAGCCCTGACCCCCTCGACAGGCGGAACACCGGGGAGCTGTTTTTT. Protein sequence: CASSPDPLDRRNTGELFF.

This clonotype was recorded many times. The chain couples TRBV19 to TRBJ1-1; TRBD1 matches at 7 bases. This CDR3 region has 15 residues. Germline CDR1 is LNHDA and CDR2 is SQIVND (reference sequence). With 3 bases clipped from V and 8 bases from J, the junction kept 12 bases outside the gene matches. This CDR3 reads CASSINRRGVSEAFF. CDR3 DNA: TGTGCCAGTAGTATTAACCGCAGGGGGGTGTCGGAAGCTTTCTTT. Full variable domain (missing parts from reference TRBV19 and TRBJ1-1): DGGITQSPKYLFRKEGQNVTLSCEQNLNHDAMYWYRQDPGQGLRLIYYSQIVNDFQKGDIAEGYSVSREKKESFPLTVTSAQKNPTAFYLCASSINRRGVSEAFFGQGTRLTVV.

At least ten counts were recorded for this clonotype. The rearrangement joins TRBV7-2 to TRBJ1-5; 7 positions match TRBD1. The trim removed 2 bases at V and 0 bases at J, leaving 4 bases unmatched. Germline V gives CDR1 SGHTA, CDR2 FQGNSA. CDR3 length: 16 amino acids. CDR3 sequence reads: CASSLYGTDSNQPQHF. The CDR3, as DNA: TGTGCCAGCAGCTTATATGGGACAGATAGCAATCAGCCCCAGCATTTT.

In this sample, this clonotype turned up many times. This chain links TRBV27 with TRBJ2-2; the D call may be TRBD1 or TRBD2 (6 bases each). Germline-derived CDR1 and CDR2 are MNHEY and SMNVEV (reference sequence). The CDR3 has 15 amino acids. Trimming pared 5 bases from V and 4 bases from J, leaving 14 bases between. CDR3 nucleotide sequence: TGTGCCAGCAGTATGGGGGGCGCAGGCACCGGGGAGCTGTTTTTT. This translates into CASSMGGAGTGELFF.

This clonotype was counted at least ten times. The rearrangement links TRBV6-5 to TRBJ2-7; TRBD1 matches at 8 bases. Germline V lookup: CDR1 MNHEY, CDR2 SVGAGI. The CDR3 covers 15 residues. V lost 2 bases and J lost 0; bases outside the gene matches: 3. The CDR3, as DNA: TGTGCCAGCAGTTACGGGGACAGGAGCTCCTACGAGCAGTACTTC. Amino acid sequence: CASSYGDRSSYEQYF.

The chain recombines TRBV19 with TRBJ1-5; TRBD1 matches 9 bases. The junction had 6 bases not matched to a gene; V was cut back by 8 bases and J by 1 base. From germline, CDR1 is LNHDA and CDR2 SQIVND (reference sequence). This CDR3 region has 15 residues. CDR3 protein: CASRGQGSSNQPQHF. The CDR3 DNA reads TGTGCCAGTCGGGGACAGGGTTCGAGCAATCAGCCCCAGCATTTT.

With regard to this clonotype: It may be a read error: a sequence one base away is much more abundant. This sequence joins TRBV6-2 or TRBV6-3 and TRBJ1-6; D gene ambiguous. This CDR3 is built from 12 residues. Looked up from germline, CDR1 is MNHEY and CDR2 is SVGEGT. The CDR3 loop is CASLDTNSALHF. The CDR3 DNA reads TGTGCCAGCCTTGACACGAATTCAGCCCTCCACTTT.